This TCR beta chain is from a study of CD8 T cells in ankylosing spondylitis. This clonotype was seen ten or more times. Its specificity is not known. V was cut by 4 bases and J by 6 bases, with 10 bases left in between. The CDR3 is 13 residues long. Germline V gene lookup returns CDR1 KGHSH and CDR2 LQKENI. General study findings and limits: Ankylosing spondylitis blood seemed to carry a telltale TCR beta motif made of eight or nine highly homologous variants.

One entry per CDR3 protein results from TCRdb running MiXCR on the 5' RACE reads. This table has about 260,000 distinct CDR3 sequences, 20% to 30% appearing once. This sequence was found in a male donor with ankylosing spondylitis or in good health (not recorded which). The material sequenced was blood, either unsorted or a sorted T cell fraction (not recorded which). J is TRBJ2-4 and V is TRBV18, with D possibly being TRBD1 or TRBD2 (5 bases each). As DNA, the CDR3 is TGTGCCAGCTCACTTCGGGACCCAAACATTCAGTACTTC. This codes for CASSLRDPNIQYF.